This TCR beta chain was observed in a study of radiotherapy plus CTLA-4 blockade in lung cancer. Study as a whole: Objective responses were documented in over 15% of patients, with disease control in around 31%.

Focal radiation was given together with CTLA-4 blockade (ipilimumab) to patients with chemo-refractory metastatic non-small-cell lung cancer. The CDR3 runs to 17 residues. Between the trimmed V and J ends, which lost 5 bases and 2 bases, there was a span of 16 bases. Germline CDR1 and CDR2: SNHLY and FYNNEI. TCRdb keeps only in-frame clones here, not all; method: immunoSEQ multiplex PCR. The sample lists some 73,000 clones, around 78% occurring once. Of note for this clone: Its antigen is undetermined.

Overall study findings and caveats: Expansion in blood of tumor-derived TCR clones was seen after radiotherapy plus ipilimumab.

The origin of this receptor is a human donor with non-small cell lung cancer whose response to radiotherapy plus ipilimumab could not be evaluated. Some clones in this sample may be carry-over from other donors' samples. The sequencing used peripheral blood, collected from a patient treated with radiotherapy plus ipilimumab. This rearrangement joins TRBV2 to TRBJ1-6; TRBD1 is a possible D gene (6 bases). The CDR3 coding sequence is TGTGCCAGCAGTTCCAACAGGGTGAGCACCTATAATTCACCCCTCCACTTT. It is translated as CASSSNRVSTYNSPLHF. Full variable domain (remainder filled in from reference TRBV2 and TRBJ1-6): EPEVTQTPSHQVTQMGQEVILRCVPISNHLYFYWYRQILGQKVEFLVSFYNNEISEKSEIFDDQFSVERPDGSNFTLKIRSTKLEDSAMYFCASSSNRVSTYNSPLHFGNGTRLTVT.